Listed below are T cell receptor beta chains from one sample, sequenced in a study of PD-L1 blockade in urothelial cancer. TCRdb's table, derived via immunoSEQ multiplex PCR, lists solely in-frame clones and lacks some. Of 30,000 or so clones listed, nearly 90% are singletons. Sequencing used PBMCs, obtained around atezolizumab (anti-PD-L1) treatment. The receptor source for this set is an elderly man with urothelial cancer. The CDR3 runs from the conserved cysteine through the conserved F or W. A D gene is named only where the DNA matches it firmly.

>NA|TRBV30|14
CAWGDGRTTEKLFF
>TRBD2|TRBV5-4|16
CASSSGLAGTDNEQFF
>TRBD1|TRBV6-5|14
CASKSGQTHSGYTF
>NA|TRBV7-8|15
CASSLVLSGNTEAFF
>TRBD1|TRBV11-2|16
CASIQTPQGVASEAFF
>TRBD2|TRBV19|21
CASSPRTGEPTSGKVGNEQYF
>NA|TRBV11-3|18
CASSLPGTPYQGNEKLFF
>TRBD1|TRBV27|19
CASSLSYTRTGSRGYGYTF
>NA|TRBV6-5|14
CASRINTGYYEQYF
>TRBD1|TRBV19|17
CASSLGQGDSGANVLTF
>NA|TRBV4-1|14
CASSQPDTTDTQYF
>NA|TRBV4-1|15
CASSQEQVPGASYTF
>TRBD1|TRBV9|15
CASSVGGQGHNEQFF
>TRBD2|TRBV10-3|14
CAISESSGGGVEFF
>TRBD1|TRBV11-2|13
CASSFTGGYEQYF
>NA|TRBV6-4|12
CASIIVNEKLFF
>TRBD1|TRBV6-5|15
CASSKGQNRVDEQYF
>NA|TRBV2|13
CASSLFLNEKLFF
>TRBD2|TRBV6-5|15
CASSSGTSVYNEQFF
>NA|TRBV5-1|14
CASSLAGVGEKLFF
>TRBD1|TRBV14|13
CASSVFDRDEQYF
>NA|TRBV30|12
CAWSVWPNEQFF
>TRBD2|TRBV9|14
CASSASGRIDEQYF
>TRBD2|TRBV5-1|14
CASSFGLAGVEQYF
>TRBD2|TRBV6-5|14
CASSRLISGIEQYF